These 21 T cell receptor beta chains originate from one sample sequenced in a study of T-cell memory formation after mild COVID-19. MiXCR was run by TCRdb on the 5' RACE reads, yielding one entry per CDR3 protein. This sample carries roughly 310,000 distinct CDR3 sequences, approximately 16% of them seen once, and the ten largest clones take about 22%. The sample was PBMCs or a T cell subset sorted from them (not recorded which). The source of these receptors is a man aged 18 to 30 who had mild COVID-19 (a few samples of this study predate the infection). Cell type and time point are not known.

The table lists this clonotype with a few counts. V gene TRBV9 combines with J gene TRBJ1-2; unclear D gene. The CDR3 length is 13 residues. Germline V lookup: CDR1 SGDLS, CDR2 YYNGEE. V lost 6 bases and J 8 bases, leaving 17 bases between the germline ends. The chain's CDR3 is CASTTDYLVGYTF. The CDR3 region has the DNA TGTGCCAGCACCACAGATTACCTAGTAGGCTACACCTTC.

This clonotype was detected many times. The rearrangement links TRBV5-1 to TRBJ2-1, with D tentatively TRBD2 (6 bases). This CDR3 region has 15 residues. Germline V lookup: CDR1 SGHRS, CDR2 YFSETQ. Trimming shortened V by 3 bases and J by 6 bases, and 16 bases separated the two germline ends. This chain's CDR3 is CASSWGDGKGNEQFF. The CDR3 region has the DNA TGCGCCAGCAGCTGGGGGGACGGGAAAGGCAATGAGCAGTTCTTC.

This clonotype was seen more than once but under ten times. CDR3 DNA sequence: TGTGCCACCAGTGACCCCTCGACAGGGAGGCAAGAGACCCAGTACTTC. This translates into CATSDPSTGRQETQYF. This chain links TRBV24-1 with TRBJ2-5, with a possible D match to TRBD1 (7 bases). Trimming removed 4 bases from V and 2 bases from J, with 16 bases in between. The CDR3 loop spans 16 amino acids. Germline V lookup: CDR1 KGHDR, CDR2 SFDVKD.

CDR3 coding DNA: TGTGCCAGCAATAATCAGGGTGAGCAGTTCTTC. Its translation is CASNNQGEQFF. V and J are TRBV7-2 and TRBJ2-1; D is possibly TRBD1 (5 bases). This CDR3 is 11 amino acids long. V lost 7 bases and J 9 bases, leaving 10 bases between the germline ends. The germline gives CDR1 SGHTA, CDR2 FQGNSA.

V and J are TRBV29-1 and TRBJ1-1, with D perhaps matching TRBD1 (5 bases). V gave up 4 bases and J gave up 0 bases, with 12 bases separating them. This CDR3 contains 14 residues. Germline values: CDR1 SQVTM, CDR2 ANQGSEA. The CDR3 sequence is CSVGAGALNTEAFF. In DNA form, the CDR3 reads TGCAGCGTTGGTGCCGGGGCCCTGAACACTGAAGCTTTCTTT. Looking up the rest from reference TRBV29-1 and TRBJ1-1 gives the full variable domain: SAVISQKPSRDICQRGTSLTIQCQVDSQVTMMFWYRQQPGQSLTLIATANQGSEATYESGFVIDKFPISRPNLTFSTLTVSNMSPEDSSIYLCSVGAGALNTEAFFGQGTRLTVV.

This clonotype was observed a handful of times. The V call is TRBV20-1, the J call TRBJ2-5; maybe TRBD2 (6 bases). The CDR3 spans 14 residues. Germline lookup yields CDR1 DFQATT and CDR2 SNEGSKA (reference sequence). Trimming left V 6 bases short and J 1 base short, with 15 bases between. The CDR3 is CSAPETRGQETQYF. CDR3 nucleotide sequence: TGCAGTGCCCCCGAGACTAGGGGCCAAGAGACCCAGTACTTC.

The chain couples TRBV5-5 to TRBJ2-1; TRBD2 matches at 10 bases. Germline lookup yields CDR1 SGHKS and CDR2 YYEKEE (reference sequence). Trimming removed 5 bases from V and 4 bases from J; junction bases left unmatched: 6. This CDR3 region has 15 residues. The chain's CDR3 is CASRTTSGAYNEQFF. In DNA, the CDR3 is TGTGCCAGCAGGACTACTAGCGGGGCGTACAATGAGCAGTTCTTC.

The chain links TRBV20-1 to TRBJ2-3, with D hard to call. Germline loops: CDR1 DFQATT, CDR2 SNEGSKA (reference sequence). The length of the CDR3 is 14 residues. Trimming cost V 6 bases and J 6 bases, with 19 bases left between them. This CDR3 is CSAITAPRSDTQYF. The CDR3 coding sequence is TGCAGTGCCATTACTGCTCCTAGGTCCGATACGCAGTATTTT.

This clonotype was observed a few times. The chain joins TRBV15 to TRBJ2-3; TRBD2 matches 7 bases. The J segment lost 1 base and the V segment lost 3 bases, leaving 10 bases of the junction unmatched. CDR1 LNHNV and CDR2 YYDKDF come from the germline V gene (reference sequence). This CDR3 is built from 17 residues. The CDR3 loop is CATSRGGGLVRTDTQYF. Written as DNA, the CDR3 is TGTGCCACCAGCAGGGGTGGTGGACTAGTGCGCACAGATACGCAGTATTTT.

The CDR3 protein is CASSWGPGRGRSYNEQFF. Written as DNA, the CDR3 is TGCGCCAGCAGCTGGGGACCGGGGCGGGGCCGCTCCTACAATGAGCAGTTCTTC. The chain employs TRBV5-1 and TRBJ2-1; possibly TRBD2 for D (6 bases). This CDR3 contains 18 residues. Germline-derived CDR1 and CDR2 are SGHRS and YFSETQ. Trimming left V 3 bases short and J 0 bases short, with 19 bases between.

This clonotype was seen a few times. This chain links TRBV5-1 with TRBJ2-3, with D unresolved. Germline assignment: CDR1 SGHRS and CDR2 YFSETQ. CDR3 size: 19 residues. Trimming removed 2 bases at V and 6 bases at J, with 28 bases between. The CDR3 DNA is TGCGCCAGCAGCTTAGGGTTGGGCGTAGGCAAACAGATTACGGATACGCAGTATTTT. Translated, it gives CASSLGLGVGKQITDTQYF.

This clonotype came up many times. This CDR3 is CASSSRTSGGDTQYF. The CDR3 DNA follows: TGTGCCAGCAGCTCCCGGACTAGCGGGGGAGATACGCAGTATTTT. The J gene is TRBJ2-3, the V gene TRBV5-6; 13 bases match TRBD2. Germline assignment: CDR1 SGHDT and CDR2 YYEEEE. Trimming cost V 3 bases and J 5 bases; bases outside gene matches: 3. This CDR3 spans 15 amino acids.

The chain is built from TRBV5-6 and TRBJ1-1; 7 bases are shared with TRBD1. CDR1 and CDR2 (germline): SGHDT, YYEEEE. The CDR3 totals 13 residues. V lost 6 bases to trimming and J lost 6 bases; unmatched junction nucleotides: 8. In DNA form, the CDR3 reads TGTGCCAGCACCAGAGGGGGCATCGCTGAAGCTTTCTTT. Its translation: CASTRGGIAEAFF.

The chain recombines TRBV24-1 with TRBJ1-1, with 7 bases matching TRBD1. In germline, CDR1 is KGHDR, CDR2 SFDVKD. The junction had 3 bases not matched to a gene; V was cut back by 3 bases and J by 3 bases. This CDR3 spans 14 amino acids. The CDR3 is CATSDRTGDTEAFF. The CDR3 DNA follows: TGTGCCACCAGTGATCGTACAGGGGACACTGAAGCTTTCTTT.

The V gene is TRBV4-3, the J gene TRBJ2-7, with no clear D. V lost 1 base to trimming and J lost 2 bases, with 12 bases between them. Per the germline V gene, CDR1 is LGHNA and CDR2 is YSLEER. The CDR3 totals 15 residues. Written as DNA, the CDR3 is TGCGCCAGCAGCCAAGGGACGGTAAGGGCCTACGAGCAGTACTTC. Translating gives CASSQGTVRAYEQYF.

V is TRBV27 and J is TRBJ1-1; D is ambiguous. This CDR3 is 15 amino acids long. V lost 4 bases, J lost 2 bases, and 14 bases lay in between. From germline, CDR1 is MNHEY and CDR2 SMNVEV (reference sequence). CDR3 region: CASSSNPGGNTEAFF. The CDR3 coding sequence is TGTGCCAGCAGTTCAAACCCGGGCGGAAACACTGAAGCTTTCTTT.

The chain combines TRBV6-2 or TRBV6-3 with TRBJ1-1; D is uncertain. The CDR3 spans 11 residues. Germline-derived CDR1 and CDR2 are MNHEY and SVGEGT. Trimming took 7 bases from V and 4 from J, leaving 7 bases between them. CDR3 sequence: CASTSSTEAFF. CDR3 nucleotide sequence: TGTGCCAGCACCTCATCCACTGAAGCTTTCTTT.

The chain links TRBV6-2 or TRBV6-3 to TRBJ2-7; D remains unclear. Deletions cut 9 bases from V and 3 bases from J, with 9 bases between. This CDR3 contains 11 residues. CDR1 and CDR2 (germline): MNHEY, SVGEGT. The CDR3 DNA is TGTGCCAGTGGGCAGAACTACGAGCAGTACGTC. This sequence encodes CASGQNYEQYV.

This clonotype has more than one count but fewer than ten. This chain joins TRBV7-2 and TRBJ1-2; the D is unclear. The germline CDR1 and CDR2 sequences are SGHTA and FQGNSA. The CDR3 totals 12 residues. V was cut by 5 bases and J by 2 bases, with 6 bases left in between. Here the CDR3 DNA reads TGTGCCAGCAGCCCCATCAACTATGGCTACACCTTC. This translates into CASSPINYGYTF.

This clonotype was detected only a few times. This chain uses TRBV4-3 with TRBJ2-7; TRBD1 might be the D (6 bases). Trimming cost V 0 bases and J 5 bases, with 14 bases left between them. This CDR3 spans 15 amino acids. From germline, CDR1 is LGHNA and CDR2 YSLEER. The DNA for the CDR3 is TGCGCCAGCAGCCAAGACTGGGGGCCTAGAGACGAGCAGTACTTC. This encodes CASSQDWGPRDEQYF.

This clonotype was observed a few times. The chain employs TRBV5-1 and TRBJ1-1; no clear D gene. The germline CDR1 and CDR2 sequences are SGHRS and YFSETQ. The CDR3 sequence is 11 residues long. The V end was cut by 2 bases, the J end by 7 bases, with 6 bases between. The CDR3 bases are TGCGCCAGCAGCTTTGGCAGTGAAGCTTTCTTT. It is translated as CASSFGSEAFF. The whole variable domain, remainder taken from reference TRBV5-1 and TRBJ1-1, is KAGVTQTPRYLIKTRGQQVTLSCSPISGHRSVSWYQQTPGQGLQFLFEYFSETQRNKGNFPGRFSGRQFSNSRSEMNVSTLELGDSALYLCASSFGSEAFFGQGTRLTVV.